A selection of T cell receptor beta chains follows, all from one sample in a study of blood T cell repertoires in COVID-19. Profiled with immunoSEQ multiplex PCR; TCRdb holds only in-frame clones, not every one. The sample includes nearly 50,000 clones, 85% to 90% seen only once; the top ten take almost 6%. The sequencing sample was made of peripheral blood. The receptors originated from a woman aged 55-70 years with acute or convalescent COVID-19. CDR3s include the opening cysteine and the closing phenylalanine or tryptophan. A D gene is named only where the DNA matches it firmly. Part of the rows lack a size; the others show once, few, many or a class for expanded clones.

v_call: TRBV7-9
d_call: -
clone_size: -
cdr3_length: 14
j_call: TRBJ2-5
cdr3_nt: TGTGCCAGCAGCTCTTTGGGACTTAAAGAGGCCCAGTACTTC
cdr3_aa: CASSSLGLKEAQYF

v_call: TRBV6-1
d_call: -
clone_size: -
cdr3_length: 14
j_call: TRBJ1-2
cdr3_nt: TGTGCCAGCAGTGAAGCGGGTCAGGGAAGCGGCTACACCTTC
cdr3_aa: CASSEAGQGSGYTF

v_call: TRBV5-1
d_call: TRBD1
clone_size: -
cdr3_length: 16
j_call: TRBJ1-3
cdr3_nt: TGCGCCAGCAGCAACAGACAGGGGCGAACTGGAAACACCATATATTTT
cdr3_aa: CASSNRQGRTGNTIYF

v_call: TRBV5-1
d_call: TRBD1
clone_size: -
cdr3_length: 14
j_call: TRBJ1-5
cdr3_nt: TGCGCCAGCAGCTTGGGACAGGGCAGTCAGCCCCAGCATTTT
cdr3_aa: CASSLGQGSQPQHF

v_call: TRBV19
d_call: TRBD1
clone_size: -
cdr3_length: 15
j_call: TRBJ1-2
cdr3_nt: TGTGCCAGTAGCGACCGACCGGGACAGGGTTATGGCTACACCTTC
cdr3_aa: CASSDRPGQGYGYTF

v_call: TRBV30
d_call: -
clone_size: -
cdr3_length: 14
j_call: TRBJ1-3
cdr3_nt: TGTGCCTGGAGTCCAGGGATATCTGGAAACACCATATATTTT
cdr3_aa: CAWSPGISGNTIYF

v_call: TRBV18
d_call: TRBD2
clone_size: -
cdr3_length: 18
j_call: TRBJ2-7
cdr3_nt: TGTGCCAGCTCACCTCTCGGACTAGCGGGAGTGGGGCGCGACGAGCAGTACTTC
cdr3_aa: CASSPLGLAGVGRDEQYF

v_call: TRBV30
d_call: TRBD1
clone_size: -
cdr3_length: 13
j_call: TRBJ2-7
cdr3_nt: TGTGCCTGGAGTCTGGGACAGGGGCGAGAGCAGTACTTC
cdr3_aa: CAWSLGQGREQYF

v_call: TRBV29-1
d_call: -
clone_size: -
cdr3_length: 12
j_call: TRBJ2-3
cdr3_nt: TGCAGCGTTTCCCAGGTCACAGATACGCAGTATTTT
cdr3_aa: CSVSQVTDTQYF

v_call: TRBV6-2/TRBV6-3
d_call: TRBD1
clone_size: -
cdr3_length: 14
j_call: TRBJ1-1
cdr3_nt: TGTGCCAGCAGCCTGGACAGGGGGCCGGGTGAAGCTTTCTTT
cdr3_aa: CASSLDRGPGEAFF

v_call: TRBV7-2
d_call: TRBD2
clone_size: -
cdr3_length: 15
j_call: TRBJ2-5
cdr3_nt: TGTGCCAGCAGCTTACCCGGGAGGGCCGGAAAGACCCAGTACTTC
cdr3_aa: CASSLPGRAGKTQYF

v_call: TRBV20-1
d_call: -
clone_size: -
cdr3_length: 13
j_call: TRBJ1-2
cdr3_nt: TGCAGTGCTAGTGCAGGGGTGGGCTATGGCTACACCTTC
cdr3_aa: CSASAGVGYGYTF

v_call: TRBV4-1
d_call: TRBD1
clone_size: -
cdr3_length: 17
j_call: TRBJ1-1
cdr3_nt: TGCGCCAGCAGCCAAGATCGTAGGGGGCCCCCGAACACTGAAGCTTTCTTT
cdr3_aa: CASSQDRRGPPNTEAFF

v_call: TRBV5-4
d_call: -
clone_size: once
cdr3_length: 14
j_call: TRBJ2-3
cdr3_nt: TGTGCCAGCAGCTCGCGAGGGGGACCAGATACGCAGTATTTT
cdr3_aa: CASSSRGGPDTQYF

v_call: TRBV27
d_call: -
clone_size: -
cdr3_length: 14
j_call: TRBJ2-1
cdr3_nt: TGTGCCAGCAGTGCCCCACCCCGGCGGATTGAGCAGTTCTTC
cdr3_aa: CASSAPPRRIEQFF

v_call: TRBV5-3
d_call: -
clone_size: -
cdr3_length: 15
j_call: TRBJ1-2
cdr3_nt: TGTGCCAGAAGCTTTCGAAAAGGCAGGGACTATGGCTACACCTTC
cdr3_aa: CARSFRKGRDYGYTF

v_call: TRBV5-1
d_call: TRBD2
clone_size: -
cdr3_length: 17
j_call: TRBJ2-5
cdr3_nt: TGCGCCAGCAGCCGAGATACTAGCGCGAAGGTCGGAGAGACCCAGTACTTC
cdr3_aa: CASSRDTSAKVGETQYF

v_call: TRBV3-1/TRBV3-2
d_call: TRBD1
clone_size: -
cdr3_length: 14
j_call: TRBJ1-1
cdr3_nt: TGTGCCAGCAGCCTCGGGACAGGGGGTTCTGAAGCTTTCTTT
cdr3_aa: CASSLGTGGSEAFF

v_call: TRBV5-5
d_call: -
clone_size: few
cdr3_length: 14
j_call: TRBJ1-5
cdr3_nt: TGTGCCAGCAGCATATACCAAGGGGGTCAGCCCCAGCATTTT
cdr3_aa: CASSIYQGGQPQHF

v_call: TRBV18
d_call: -
clone_size: -
cdr3_length: 13
j_call: TRBJ1-1
cdr3_nt: TGTGCCAGCTCACCGACAGAAAACACTGAAGCTTTCTTT
cdr3_aa: CASSPTENTEAFF

v_call: TRBV3-1/TRBV3-2
d_call: TRBD1
clone_size: once
cdr3_length: 15
j_call: TRBJ1-5
cdr3_nt: TGTGCCAGCAGCCAGACAGGGGTTAGCAATCAGCCCCAGCATTTT
cdr3_aa: CASSQTGVSNQPQHF

v_call: TRBV2
d_call: TRBD2
clone_size: -
cdr3_length: 14
j_call: TRBJ2-1
cdr3_nt: TGTGCCAGCCGGACTAGCGGGGGGTACAATGAGCAGTTCTTC
cdr3_aa: CASRTSGGYNEQFF

v_call: TRBV6-6
d_call: -
clone_size: -
cdr3_length: 14
j_call: TRBJ1-5
cdr3_nt: TGTGCCAGCAGTTACCCAGGGGTTGGACAGCCCCAGCATTTT
cdr3_aa: CASSYPGVGQPQHF